This T cell receptor beta chain derives from a study of cytomegalovirus exposure and HLA in healthy donors. Study-wide points: There were some V segments, including TRBV6-2 and TRBV6-3, excluded as indistinguishable. Later on, analysis showed that most CMV-associated TCR beta chains appeared to be HLA-restricted. Analyses of presence/absence relied on an assumption of roughly uniform sequencing depth across donors.

Worth noting for this clone: The antigen is undetermined.

Germline trimming cut 8 bases from V and 3 bases from J; bases unmatched to any gene: 4. The CDR3 has 14 residues. Germline V gene lookup returns CDR1 MRHNA and CDR2 SNTAGT. Vbeta (60) and Jbeta (13) primers were used in the PCR. Assay: immunoSEQ multiplex PCR; the TCRdb copy retains only in-frame clones and omits some. The sample records approximately 120,000 clones, roughly 70% being singletons. V usage is TRBV6-4 and J usage is TRBJ2-2; 9 nucleotides align to TRBD2. The sequencing sample was made of PBMCs. This clonotype was sampled from a middle-aged man in good health and CMV-seronegative. Here the CDR3 DNA reads TGTGCCAGCGGAGCGGGGGGAGACACCGGGGAGCTGTTTTTT. Its protein product is CASGAGGDTGELFF.